The T cell receptor (beta chain) under discussion was sequenced for a study of blood T cells in healthy people across ages. Deletions cut 3 bases from V and 2 bases from J, with 10 bases between. The germline V gene encodes CDR1 SGHDT and CDR2 YYEEEE. CDR3 length: 14 residues. There are many counts of this clonotype. The target antigen is unknown. Using a J-beta primer mix together with a sample-barcoded 5' primer, a second PCR was run for roughly 7 to 11 cycles. Each CDR3 protein gets one entry after TCRdb re-called the 5' RACE reads with MiXCR. The sample carries 850,000 or so distinct CDR3 sequences, under 35% recorded once. General study results and limits: PBMCs that were unsorted prevented a conclusive naive versus antigen-experienced comparison.

Sequencing used blood. This TCR came from a woman aged 80 or older in good health. The rearrangement joins TRBV5-6 to TRBJ2-3, with D unclear. The CDR3 DNA follows: TGTGCCAGCAGCTCTAGGCTCCTCACAGATACGCAGTATTTT. Its translation: CASSSRLLTDTQYF.